Presented here are 20 T cell receptor beta chains from one specimen sequenced in a study of T cells after yellow fever vaccination. MiXCR was run by TCRdb on the 5' RACE reads, yielding one entry per CDR3 protein. Of hundreds of thousands of distinct CDR3 sequences in the sample, about 19% were seen once. The material sequenced was PBMCs, taken 15 days after the yellow fever booster vaccination. Every receptor here comes from a man younger than 40 who received the YFV17D yellow fever vaccine.

This clonotype has a handful of counts. The chain is built from TRBV5-1 and TRBJ2-7, with D perhaps matching TRBD2 (6 bases). Germline V gives CDR1 SGHRS, CDR2 YFSETQ. The CDR3 length is 13 residues. The germline V and J ends were trimmed by 2 bases and 5 bases, with 11 bases remaining between them. The CDR3 sequence is CASSLDGGDEQYF. The CDR3 coding sequence is TGCGCCAGCAGCTTAGACGGAGGGGACGAGCAGTACTTC.

This sequence joins TRBV7-2 and TRBJ2-2; D might be TRBD1 or TRBD2, each matching 5 bases. V was cut by 7 bases and J by 4 bases, with 19 bases left in between. This CDR3 contains 16 residues. Germline loops: CDR1 SGHTA, CDR2 FQGNSA. The CDR3 is CASTIQPSGTTGELFF. Written as DNA, the CDR3 is TGTGCCAGCACAATACAGCCCTCTGGGACCACCGGGGAGCTGTTTTTT.

This chain links TRBV5-4 with TRBJ1-3, with unresolved D. V was trimmed by 4 bases and J by 0 bases, leaving 8 bases between them. Germline V gene sequence: CDR1 SGHNT, CDR2 YYREEE (reference sequence). CDR3 length: 14 residues. The CDR3 bases are TGTGCCAGCAGCGCCCTCGGCTCTGGAAACACCATATATTTT. Translation gives CASSALGSGNTIYF.

This clonotype came up a few times. The rearrangement joins TRBV12-3 or TRBV12-4 to TRBJ2-2; D possibly corresponds to TRBD1 (6 bases). Trimming cost V 6 bases and J 5 bases, with 13 bases left between them. This CDR3 comprises 14 residues. This CDR3 is CASSLGHSTGELFF. CDR3 DNA: TGTGCCAGCAGCCTGGGACACAGTACCGGGGAGCTGTTTTTT.

The chain is built from TRBV5-1 and TRBJ2-3; D remains unclear. This CDR3 is built from 16 residues. CDR1 and CDR2 (germline): SGHRS, YFSETQ. Trimming removed 0 bases from V and 3 bases from J, with 14 bases in between. The CDR3: CASSLGSTAITDTQYF. The CDR3 DNA sequence: TGCGCCAGCAGCTTGGGGTCTACCGCGATTACAGATACGCAGTATTTT.

The table lists this clonotype with a few counts. This chain joins TRBV30 and TRBJ2-7; no reliable D call. Deletions cut 4 bases from V and 3 bases from J, with 13 bases between. Germline assignment: CDR1 GTSNPN and CDR2 SVGIG (reference sequence). This CDR3 spans 13 amino acids. The CDR3 coding sequence is TGTGCCTGGACCCCGCTCAATTTCTACGAGCAGTACTTC. It encodes CAWTPLNFYEQYF. The full variable domain, in which reference TRBV30 and TRBJ2-7 provide the parts outside the CDR3, is SQTIHQWPATLVQPVGSPLSLECTVEGTSNPNLYWYRQAAGRGLQLLFYSVGIGQISSEVPQNLSASRPQDRQFILSSKKLLLSDSGFYLCAWTPLNFYEQYFGPGTRLTVT.

This chain links TRBV2 with TRBJ2-7; 13 bases are a match to TRBD2. CDR1 is SNHLY, CDR2 FYNNEI, per germline. This CDR3 is built from 15 residues. Trimming took 6 bases from V and 6 from J; bases not matched to a gene: 8. The CDR3 protein is CASRPGLAGDGEQYF. The CDR3 DNA sequence: TGTGCCAGCAGACCCGGACTAGCGGGAGACGGCGAGCAGTACTTC.

This clonotype was observed a few times. The rearrangement joins TRBV4-3 to TRBJ2-1; D uncertain. V was clipped by 1 base and J by 0 bases, with 13 bases between them. Germline V lookup: CDR1 LGHNA, CDR2 YSLEER. The CDR3 runs 17 residues. CDR3 nucleotides: TGCGCCAGCAGCCAAGGGCCCACGGGCTTCTCCTACAATGAGCAGTTCTTC. It translates to CASSQGPTGFSYNEQFF.

The chain recombines TRBV20-1 with TRBJ2-7; D gene unclear. With 3 bases removed from V and 7 bases from J, the gap between germline ends came to 13 bases. CDR3 length equals 12 residues. Germline lookup yields CDR1 DFQATT and CDR2 SNEGSKA (reference sequence). This CDR3 reads CSARAMTWEQYF. CDR3 nucleotides: TGCAGTGCTAGGGCGATGACATGGGAGCAGTACTTC.

A few counts support this clonotype. The rearrangement links TRBV5-6 to TRBJ2-2; no clear D gene. The CDR3 consists of 15 residues. V was cut by 1 base and J by 0 bases, with 7 bases left in between. Germline V gene sequence: CDR1 SGHDT, CDR2 YYEEEE. CDR3 in amino acids: CASSLHFANTGELFF. In DNA form, the CDR3 reads TGTGCCAGCAGCTTGCATTTCGCGAACACCGGGGAGCTGTTTTTT.

The chain is built from TRBV12-3 or TRBV12-4 and TRBJ2-1; 8 nucleotides align to TRBD2. The CDR3 extends over 16 amino acids. Trimming cost V 4 bases and J 6 bases; bases outside gene matches: 11. CDR3: CASSSSRSGSGNEQFF. The CDR3 DNA is TGTGCCAGCAGTTCGTCCCGGAGCGGGAGTGGCAATGAGCAGTTCTTC.

This clonotype has just a few counts. The V gene is TRBV18, the J gene TRBJ2-1; 13 bases align to TRBD2. V was pared by 6 bases and J by 0 bases, with 14 bases of the junction left unmatched. CDR3 length: 20 residues. Germline V CDR1 and CDR2: KGHSH, LQKENI. The CDR3 sequence: CASSGQGTSGTLSSYNEQFF. The CDR3 nucleotides are TGTGCCAGCTCGGGACAGGGGACTAGCGGGACCCTTAGCTCCTACAATGAGCAGTTCTTC.

This clonotype was counted a few times. This chain joins TRBV5-5 and TRBJ2-2, with unresolved D. V was cut by 4 bases and J by 8 bases, with 9 bases left in between. This CDR3 is built from 12 residues. Looked up from germline, CDR1 is SGHKS and CDR2 is YYEKEE (reference sequence). CDR3 bases: TGTGCCAGCAGCCCGCGAGTAGGGGAGCTGTTTTTT. Encoded protein: CASSPRVGELFF.

This clonotype was counted a few times. The CDR3 is CASSLASVSGQFF. The CDR3 DNA is TGTGCCAGCAGTTTAGCGAGCGTCTCTGGGCAGTTCTTC. V is TRBV12-3 or TRBV12-4 and J is TRBJ2-1; D gene uncertain. CDR3 length equals 13 residues. The ends were cut back, 0 bases at V and 12 bases at J, with 12 bases in the middle.

The CDR3 region has the DNA TGTGCCAGCAGTTTACCCCAGGTCGACAGGCCATACTTC. Translating it yields CASSLPQVDRPYF. The V and J genes are TRBV28 and TRBJ2-7; possible D gene TRBD1, 6 bases. This CDR3 is 13 amino acids long. Germline loops: CDR1 MDHEN, CDR2 SYDVKM. Trimming left V 2 bases short and J 13 bases short, with 18 bases between. Full variable domain (rest looked up from reference TRBV28 and TRBJ2-7): DVKVTQSSRYLVKRTGEKVFLECVQDMDHENMFWYRQDPGLGLRLIYFSYDVKMKEKGDIPEGYSVSREKKERFSLILESASTNQTSMYLCASSLPQVDRPYFGPGTRLTVT.

This clonotype was seen a handful of times. The chain uses TRBV20-1 and TRBJ2-7; TRBD2 might be the D (5 bases). Trimming stripped 3 bases from V and 0 bases from J, with 15 bases between. Germline V lookup: CDR1 DFQATT, CDR2 SNEGSKA (reference sequence). This CDR3 region has 15 residues. The CDR3, as DNA: TGCAGTGCTAGGCCGGGATGGGATCACTCCTACGAGCAGTACTTC. Its translation is CSARPGWDHSYEQYF.

This clonotype came up a few times. J is TRBJ2-1 and V is TRBV20-1; D unresolved. CDR1 is DFQATT, CDR2 SNEGSKA, per germline (reference sequence). V lost 7 bases to trimming and J lost 4 bases, with 14 bases between them. The CDR3 is 13 residues long. CDR3 in amino acids: CSGTERFYNEQFF. The CDR3 coding sequence is TGCAGTGGTACGGAGAGATTTTACAATGAGCAGTTCTTC.

This rearrangement joins TRBV7-2 to TRBJ2-7; 8 nucleotides match TRBD1. V shed 5 bases, J shed 3 bases, and the junction held 6 bases outside the gene matches. The CDR3 sequence is 14 residues long. Germline CDR1 and CDR2: SGHTA and FQGNSA. CDR3 nucleotides: TGTGCCAGCAGCATAACAGGGGGAGGCTACGAGCAGTACTTC. Translating gives CASSITGGGYEQYF.

The V gene is TRBV25-1, the J gene TRBJ2-4, with 9 bases aligning to TRBD1. V dropped 3 bases and J dropped 3; count of bases not matched to a gene: 3. Germline loops: CDR1 MGHDK, CDR2 SYGVNS. CDR3 size: 15 residues. CDR3 coding DNA: TGTGCCAGCAGTGATGACAGGGGGGTCAAAAACATTCAGTACTTC. Translation: CASSDDRGVKNIQYF.

The chain employs TRBV4-3 and TRBJ1-2; D gene unclear. CDR3 length: 15 residues. Germline-derived CDR1 and CDR2 are LGHNA and YSLEER. Trimming removed 1 base at V and 2 bases at J, with 11 bases between. The DNA for the CDR3 is TGCGCCAGCAGCCAAGTAGGGTCCGGGAACTATGGCTACACCTTC. Amino acids: CASSQVGSGNYGYTF.